This paragraph reports one T cell receptor beta chain. There are many counts of this clonotype. Which antigen it targets is not known. No base quality information exists; no much larger clone differs at one position. Sequencing took place on an Illumina HiSeq 1500. Using fastp trimming at Q25 and MiXCR clonotype assembly, TCRdb reanalyzed the public sequencing data and kept in-frame beta chains. Rows with one shared CDR3 protein collapse into an entry with the most common genes and DNA. Here the sample has tens of thousands of distinct CDR3 sequences; 20% to 25% occur a single time. Around 20% of the sample is taken by the ten largest. The data originate from a study of T cell repertoires in cytomegalovirus infection (dated by TCRdb to the late 2010s). For the wider study: Donor HLA type was relevant to the analysis, because carriage of CMV infection together with the matching HLA type was indicated by public TCR beta signatures.

Deletion took 1 base off V and 6 bases off J, with a span of 7 bases between the germline ends. From the germline V gene, CDR1 is SGHTA and CDR2 is FQGNSA. There are 13 amino acids in the CDR3, from cysteine to phenylalanine inclusive. The retained sequence is limited to the CDR3, 39 bases, with the frame set at the first base. The full study reports these points: The ex vivo response was dominated by HLA-C-restricted CMV-specific TCR beta clonotypes, which also provided the single most frequent clonotype in two of eight donors. In both this cohort and an independent cohort of some 350 donors, the cumulative frequency of public TCR beta family members distinguished carriers of CMV infection plus the relevant HLA type.

The receptor's source is a human donor in good health (CMV status not recorded). Some clones in this sample may be carry-over from other donors' samples. The material sequenced was PBMCs, sequenced either directly or after in vitro stimulation (not recorded which). The chain is encoded by TRBV7-2 joined to TRBJ1-5; a confident D gene designation cannot be given. The nucleotide sequence reads TGTGCCAGCAGCTTAGAGGGCGGTCAGCCCCAGCATTTT. This codes for CASSLEGGQPQHF. With the rest looked up from the reference TRBV7-2 and TRBJ1-5 genes rather than sequenced, the full variable domain is GAGVSQSPSNKVTEKGKDVELRCDPISGHTALYWYRQSLGQGLEFLIYFQGNSAPDKSGLPSDRFSAERTGGSVSTLTIQRTQQEDSAVYLCASSLEGGQPQHFGDGTRLSIL.